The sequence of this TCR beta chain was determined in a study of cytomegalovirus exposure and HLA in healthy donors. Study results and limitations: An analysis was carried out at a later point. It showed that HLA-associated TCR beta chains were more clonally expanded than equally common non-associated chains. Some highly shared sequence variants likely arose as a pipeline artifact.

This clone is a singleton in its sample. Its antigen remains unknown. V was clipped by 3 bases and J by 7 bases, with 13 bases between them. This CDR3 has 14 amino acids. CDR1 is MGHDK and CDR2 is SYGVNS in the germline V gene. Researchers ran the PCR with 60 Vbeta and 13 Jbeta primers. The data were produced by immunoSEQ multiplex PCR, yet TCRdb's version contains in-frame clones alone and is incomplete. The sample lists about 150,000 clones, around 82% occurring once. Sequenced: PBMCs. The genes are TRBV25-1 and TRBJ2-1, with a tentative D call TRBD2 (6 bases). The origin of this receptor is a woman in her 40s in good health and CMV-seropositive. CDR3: CASSELGGANEQFF. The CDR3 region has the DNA TGTGCCAGCAGTGAGCTCGGAGGGGCGAATGAGCAGTTCTTC.